This TCR beta chain is drawn from a study of neoadjuvant nivolumab and ipilimumab in lung cancer. Sequencing used immunoSEQ multiplex PCR; TCRdb keeps in-frame clones, though not all of them. The sample records some 18,000 clones, more than 75% being singletons. The CDR3 is made up of 16 amino acids. V was clipped by 4 bases and J by 1 base, with 15 bases between them. Germline V lookup: CDR1 LNHDA, CDR2 SQIVND (reference sequence). The chain has TRBV19 and TRBJ2-3, with a tentative D call TRBD2 (6 bases). The sequencing used tumor tissue, collected after neoadjuvant nivolumab, alone or with ipilimumab, at or shortly before surgery. The sequence came from an adult with non-small cell lung cancer. The chain's CDR3 is CASSTGTLGGTDTQYF. For the CDR3, the DNA is TGTGCCAGTAGTACCGGGACTCTTGGGGGCACAGATACGCAGTATTTT.